This T cell receptor (beta chain) was profiled in a study of control samples from healthy donors and cancer patients. The germline V and J ends were trimmed by 0 bases and 4 bases, with 22 bases remaining between them. The CDR3 has 19 residues. Germline V CDR1 and CDR2: MGHRA, YSYEKL. The protocol was immunoSEQ multiplex PCR, while the TCRdb copy is restricted to in-frame clones and leaves out a portion. In the table there are around 150,000 clones, 94% of which are singletons. Sequencing was carried out using PBMCs. The sequence derives from a man in his 60s with colorectal cancer. The chain uses TRBV4-1 and TRBJ2-1; D possibly matches TRBD1 or TRBD2 (6 bases each). The CDR3 protein is CASSQDEVVPGAKYNEQFF. In DNA form, the CDR3 reads TGCGCCAGCAGCCAAGATGAGGTTGTGCCGGGGGCAAAATACAATGAGCAGTTCTTC.